This TCR beta chain was recovered during a study of T cells in Graves' hyperthyroidism and ophthalmopathy. What was amplified from RNA transcripts were TCR beta CDR3 regions. When the TCR CDR3 underwent first-round RT-PCR, the HTBI primer set was used. A single record per CDR3 protein comes from TCRdb applying MiXCR to the multiplex PCR reads. The sample carries 340,000 or so distinct CDR3 sequences, 21% recorded once. This clonotype appeared a few times. Deletions cut 1 base from V and 6 bases from J, with 14 bases between. Germline V gene data show CDR1 as DFQATT and CDR2 as SNEGSKA (reference sequence). The CDR3 is made up of 14 amino acids.

This chain links TRBV20-1 with TRBJ2-3; D remains unclear. Sequencing was carried out using blood. This receptor was taken from a woman between 50 and 59 years old with Graves' hyperthyroidism. CDR3 protein: CSARASPLRDTQYF. For the CDR3, the DNA is TGCAGTGCTAGAGCCAGTCCTCTCCGGGATACGCAGTATTTT.